The 15 T cell receptor beta chains below were found in one sample sequenced in a study of T cells in Graves' hyperthyroidism and ophthalmopathy. The source material, RNA transcripts, was used to amplify TCR beta CDR3 regions. Initially, a first-round RT-PCR of the TCR CDR3 employed the HTBI primer set. One entry per CDR3 protein results from TCRdb running MiXCR on the multiplex PCR reads. The sample includes hundreds of thousands of distinct CDR3 sequences, around 16% of them seen just once. Material for sequencing was blood. All receptors derive from a middle-aged woman with Graves' ophthalmopathy.

The chain carries TRBV19 and TRBJ2-1, with TRBD1 matching over 7 bases. Germline CDR1 and CDR2: LNHDA and SQIVND (reference sequence). V lost 4 bases and J lost 0; bases outside the gene matches: 3. The CDR3 sequence is 15 residues long. The CDR3 is CASSTGQISYNEQFF. CDR3 nucleotides: TGTGCCAGTAGTACGGGACAGATCTCCTACAATGAGCAGTTCTTC.

There are many counts of this clonotype. The rearrangement joins TRBV5-6 to TRBJ1-2; D perhaps matches TRBD1 (6 bases). This CDR3 contains 16 residues. V lost 4 bases and J lost 0, with 16 bases in between. Germline-derived CDR1 and CDR2 are SGHDT and YYEEEE. CDR3 protein: CASSRPWTVANYGYTF. The CDR3 DNA reads as TGTGCCAGCAGCCGTCCCTGGACAGTAGCTAACTATGGCTACACCTTC.

As to this clonotype: A clone one base away is much larger, so this may be a read error. The J gene is TRBJ2-1, the V gene TRBV7-2, with TRBD2 matching 7 bases. The CDR3 covers 14 residues. Germline V gene data show CDR1 as SGHTA and CDR2 as FQGNSA. V was clipped by 6 bases and J by 7 bases; unmatched bases: 9. The CDR3 bases are TGTGCCAGCAGACTCCCCGGGACTATGAATGAGCAGTTCTTC. Protein sequence: CASRLPGTMNEQFF.

The CDR3 reads CASSQALGLAVLFF. The CDR3, as DNA: TGTGCCAGCAGCCAAGCTTTGGGCTTAGCGGTACTGTTCTTC. This chain uses TRBV14 with TRBJ2-1, with D possibly matching TRBD2 (6 bases). From germline, CDR1 is SGHDN and CDR2 FVKESK. This CDR3 has 14 residues. Trimming stripped 1 base from V and 15 bases from J, with 19 bases between.

The chain has TRBV10-1 and TRBJ2-3; tentatively, D is TRBD1 or TRBD2 (6 bases each). V was pared by 4 bases and J by 9 bases, with 20 bases between. The germline gives CDR1 WNHNN, CDR2 SYGVQD (reference sequence). The CDR3 has 15 amino acids. CDR3 loop: CASSGQSGGGGTQYF. In DNA form, the CDR3 reads TGCGCCAGCAGTGGACAATCAGGCGGAGGGGGGACGCAGTATTTT.

This clonotype was counted ten times or more. The chain combines TRBV7-8 with TRBJ2-7; D is ambiguous. Germline lookup yields CDR1 SGHVS and CDR2 FQNEAQ. The CDR3 extends over 15 amino acids. Trimming removed 2 bases at V and 2 bases at J, with 13 bases between. The CDR3 protein is CASSLSTSVAYEQYF. The CDR3 DNA sequence: TGTGCCAGCAGCTTATCTACCAGCGTAGCCTACGAGCAGTACTTC.

Ten or more counts support this clonotype. The genes are TRBV19 and TRBJ2-3, with 8 nucleotides matching TRBD1. Germline CDR1 LNHDA, CDR2 SQIVND (reference sequence). The length of the CDR3 is 16 residues. Unmatched junction bases numbered 9, after V lost 2 bases and J lost 5 bases. CDR3 DNA sequence: TGTGCCAGTAGTATACCCCCTGGACAGGGTGGAGATACGCAGTATTTT. It yields the protein CASSIPPGQGGDTQYF.

This clonotype appeared many times. The V and J genes are TRBV29-1 and TRBJ2-3; 13 bases are a match to TRBD2. J lost 7 bases, V lost 2 bases, and 9 bases had no gene match. The CDR3 extends over 16 amino acids. The V gene's germline CDR1 is SQVTM and CDR2 ANQGSEA. CDR3 sequence: CSVEIGTSGTSYTQYF. As DNA, the CDR3 is TGCAGCGTTGAAATAGGGACTAGCGGGACCTCGTATACGCAGTATTTT.

J is TRBJ1-5 and V is TRBV6-1; TRBD1 matches at 10 bases. Trimming cost V 7 bases and J 1 base; bases outside gene matches: 13. CDR1 and CDR2 from the germline V gene are MNHNS and SASEGT. This CDR3 has 18 amino acids. The DNA of the CDR3 is TGTGCCAGCACCGAGAAGAGGGACAGGGGAGCGAGCAATCAGCCCCAGCATTTT. This codes for CASTEKRDRGASNQPQHF.

This clonotype was picked up many times. The V call is TRBV2, the J call TRBJ1-3, with D perhaps matching TRBD1 (6 bases). This CDR3 is built from 17 residues. Germline loops: CDR1 SNHLY, CDR2 FYNNEI. Trimming shortened V by 6 bases and J by 0 bases, and 18 bases separated the two germline ends. The CDR3, as DNA: TGTGCCAGCAGACAAGGGGGGAGTTGGGCCTCTGGAAACACCATATATTTT. As protein: CASRQGGSWASGNTIYF.

This clonotype was seen more than once but under ten times. The chain recombines TRBV4-1 with TRBJ2-1; D ambiguous. The CDR3 consists of 12 residues. Trimming cost V 0 bases and J 7 bases, with 4 bases left between them. The germline V gene encodes CDR1 MGHRA and CDR2 YSYEKL. The DNA for the CDR3 is TGCGCCAGCAGCCAAGACCGGAATGAGCAGTTCTTC. Encoded protein: CASSQDRNEQFF.

The CDR3 DNA reads as TGTGCCAGCATCAAGGGAGTTTATCCAGGCCTCACTGAAGCTTTCTTT. Translated, it gives CASIKGVYPGLTEAFF. The rearrangement uses TRBV6-1 and TRBJ1-1; D not resolved. There are 16 residues in the CDR3. The V end was cut by 7 bases, the J end by 4 bases, with 22 bases between. Germline V gene sequence: CDR1 MNHNS, CDR2 SASEGT.

This clonotype has at least ten counts. The chain has TRBV28 and TRBJ2-7, with TRBD2 identical over 9 bases. This CDR3 has 14 amino acids. Germline trimming cut 7 bases from V and 0 bases from J; bases unmatched to any gene: 4. Germline assignment: CDR1 MDHEN and CDR2 SYDVKM. CDR3 amino acids: CASIPSGNSYEQYF. Here the CDR3 DNA reads TGTGCCAGCATCCCTAGCGGGAACTCCTACGAGCAGTACTTC.

Worth noting for this clonotype: This clone may be a read error of a much larger clone one base away. The chain carries TRBV30 and TRBJ1-5; D gene ambiguous. Trimming took off 4 bases at V and 2 bases at J, with 6 bases between the two ends. Germline CDR1 reads GTSNPN; CDR2 reads SVGIG (reference sequence). This CDR3 is 12 amino acids long. Here the CDR3 DNA reads TGTGCCTGGAATGTGGGCAATCAGCCCCAGCATTTT. This codes for CAWNVGNQPQHF.

The table lists this clonotype with a few counts. The CDR3 protein is CATSDPRQGTRNEQYF. The CDR3 bases are TGTGCCACCAGTGATCCCCGACAGGGGACGAGGAACGAGCAGTACTTC. The gene calls are TRBV24-1 and TRBJ2-7; TRBD1 matches 8 bases. Looked up from germline, CDR1 is KGHDR and CDR2 is SFDVKD. The CDR3 is 16 residues long. Losses at the gene ends were 3 bases for V and 5 bases for J; bases not matched to a gene: 11.